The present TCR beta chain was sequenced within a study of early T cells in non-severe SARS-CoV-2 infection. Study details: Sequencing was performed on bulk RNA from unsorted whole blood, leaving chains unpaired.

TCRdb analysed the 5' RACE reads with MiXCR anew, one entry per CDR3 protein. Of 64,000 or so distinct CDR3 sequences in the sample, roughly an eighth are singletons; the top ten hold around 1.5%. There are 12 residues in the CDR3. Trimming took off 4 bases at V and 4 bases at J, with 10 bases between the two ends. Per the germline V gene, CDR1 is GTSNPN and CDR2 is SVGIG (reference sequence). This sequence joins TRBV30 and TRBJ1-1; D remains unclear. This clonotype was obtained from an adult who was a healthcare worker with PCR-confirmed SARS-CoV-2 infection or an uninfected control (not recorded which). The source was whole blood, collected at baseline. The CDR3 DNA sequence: TGTGCCTGGAATCGGGGAACCACTGAAGCTTTCTTT. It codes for CAWNRGTTEAFF.